Listed below are T cell receptor beta chains from one sample, sequenced in a study of shared clonotypes between healthy human individuals. TCRdb's copy holds only in-frame clones and misses some; the assay was immunoSEQ multiplex PCR. Of around 2.1 million clones listed, 90% to 97% are singletons. Sequenced input: naive CD4+ T cells sorted from blood. The receptors were sampled from a man between 18 and 29 years old in good health. The CDR3 runs from the conserved cysteine through the conserved F or W. D genes are given only for firm matches. Some rows have no size entry. The others give once, few or many, or a class for an expanded clone.

clone_size,j_call,v_call,d_call,cdr3_nt,cdr3_aa
-,TRBJ2-3,TRBV28,-,TGTGCCAGCAGTTCACCGGGACTTGCGAGCACAGATACGCAGTATTTT,CASSSPGLASTDTQYF
-,TRBJ2-2,TRBV25-1,-,TGTGCCAGCAGATCGACGAACACCGGGGAGCTGTTTTTT,CASRSTNTGELFF
-,TRBJ2-1,TRBV9,TRBD2,TGTGCCAGCAGCCCTTCCCGGGAGGTCTATGAGCAGTTCTTC,CASSPSREVYEQFF
-,TRBJ2-7,TRBV5-1,-,TGCGCCAGCAGCTGGGGGACCATCTACGAGCAGTACTTC,CASSWGTIYEQYF
-,TRBJ2-3,TRBV2,TRBD1,TGTGCCAGCGGGGACAGGGGACGTAGCACAGATACGCAGTATTTT,CASGDRGRSTDTQYF
-,TRBJ1-1,TRBV15,TRBD1,TGTGCCACCAGCGGACAGGGCGGGTACACTGAAGCTTTCTTT,CATSGQGGYTEAFF
-,TRBJ1-4,TRBV7-2,-,TGTGCCAGCAGCGTCCACGGTGACAGCTTAAATGAAAAACTGTTTTTT,CASSVHGDSLNEKLFF
-,TRBJ2-5,TRBV15,-,TGTGCCACCAGCAGCCCTGGGGCCGCTATGAGAGAGACCCAGTACTTC,CATSSPGAAMRETQYF
-,TRBJ2-7,TRBV7-9,-,TGTGCCAGCAGCTCGGGGGGCCCGCCCTACGAGCAGTACTTC,CASSSGGPPYEQYF
-,TRBJ1-6,TRBV11-2,TRBD1,TGTGCCAGCAGCTCAATCTTACAGGGGAGCGTCTATAATTCACCCCTCCACTTT,CASSSILQGSVYNSPLHF
few,TRBJ1-4,TRBV5-4,-,TGTGCCAGCAGCGCTGCAACTAATGAAAAACTGTTTTTT,CASSAATNEKLFF
-,TRBJ2-7,TRBV2,TRBD2,TGTGCCAGCAAGGTAGCGGGGGGACGCGACGAGCAGTACTTC,CASKVAGGRDEQYF
-,TRBJ2-2,TRBV5-5,-,TGTGCCAGCAGCGGCCGGGCAGTCAACACCGGGGAGCTGTTTTTT,CASSGRAVNTGELFF
-,TRBJ1-2,TRBV18,-,TGTGCCAGCTCACCAGGGCCGGGATATGGCTACACCTTC,CASSPGPGYGYTF
-,TRBJ2-7,TRBV28,-,TGTGCCAGCAGTCCGGGAGCTTACTACGAGCAGTACTTC,CASSPGAYYEQYF
-,TRBJ2-7,TRBV2,-,TGTGCCAGCAGTGAAGGGACAATCTTCTACGAGCAGTACTTC,CASSEGTIFYEQYF
-,TRBJ1-3,TRBV28,-,TGTGCCAGCAAACCGTCAGGGCTTTGGAACACCATATATTTT,CASKPSGLWNTIYF
-,TRBJ1-1,TRBV18,-,TGTGCCAGCTCACCGGCCGGGAGGATGAACACTGAAGCTTTCTTT,CASSPAGRMNTEAFF
-,TRBJ2-1,TRBV5-4,TRBD2,TGTGCCAGCAGCTTGGGGGCTAGCGGGAGTGGAAATGAGCAGTTCTTC,CASSLGASGSGNEQFF
-,TRBJ2-1,TRBV30,-,TGTGCCTGGAAAGGTCCGGACACTTGGTTTTTGCGTGAGCAGTTCTTC,CAWKGPDTWFLREQFF
-,TRBJ1-6,TRBV7-3,-,TGTGCCAGCAGCCGGGCCTTGGATTCACCCCTCCACTTT,CASSRALDSPLHF
-,TRBJ1-4,TRBV6-5,-,TGTGCCAGCAGTCCGACAGACCGTAATGAAAAACTGTTTTTT,CASSPTDRNEKLFF
-,TRBJ1-6,TRBV7-9,-,TGTGCCAGCAGCTTAGGGTCTGGCCCCTTTCGGTATAATTCACCCCTCCACTTT,CASSLGSGPFRYNSPLHF
-,TRBJ2-1,TRBV18,TRBD2,TGTGCCAGCTCACCTAGGACTAGCGGAGTCACTACCTACAATGAGCAGTTCTTC,CASSPRTSGVTTYNEQFF
-,TRBJ2-7,TRBV6-5,-,TGTGCCAGCAAATCAGGAGGAAGAAACTACGAGCAGTACTTC,CASKSGGRNYEQYF
-,TRBJ1-4,TRBV6-1,TRBD1,TGTGCCAGCAGTGAAGTCCCGGGACAGGGGAATGAAAAACTGTTTTTT,CASSEVPGQGNEKLFF
-,TRBJ1-3,TRBV6-1,-,TGTGCCAGCAGTGAAGGGGGGGCCGGAAACACCATATATTTT,CASSEGGAGNTIYF
few,TRBJ1-1,TRBV28,-,TGTGCCAGCAGTTTAGGGCAGATGAACACTGAAGCTTTCTTT,CASSLGQMNTEAFF
-,TRBJ2-3,TRBV7-9,TRBD1,TGTGCCAGCAGCTACCGGACAGGGGGAGATACGCAGTATTTT,CASSYRTGGDTQYF
-,TRBJ1-5,TRBV7-9,-,TGTGCCAGCAGCCCGGCGGGGCCGAATTATAGCAATCAGCCCCAGCATTTT,CASSPAGPNYSNQPQHF
-,TRBJ2-2,TRBV7-2,TRBD2,TGTGCCAGGCTAGCGGGGCTTGCGAACACCGGGGAGCTGTTTTTT,CARLAGLANTGELFF
once,TRBJ1-2,TRBV30,-,TGTGCCTGGAGTGTACGATTAATGGGTAATGGCTACACCTTC,CAWSVRLMGNGYTF
-,TRBJ2-7,TRBV18,TRBD1,TGTGCCAGCAGCACGACAGGACAGGTTACCTACGAGCAGTACTTC,CASSTTGQVTYEQYF
-,TRBJ2-7,TRBV18,-,TGTGCCAGCTCACCACGGCCGGTGTCGGCTTACGAGCAGTACTTC,CASSPRPVSAYEQYF
-,TRBJ1-2,TRBV6-1,TRBD1,TGTGCCAGCAGTGTGGGACAGGGATCAGTCGGCTACACCTTC,CASSVGQGSVGYTF
-,TRBJ2-5,TRBV25-1,-,TGTGCCAGCAGCTGGACCAACCAAGAGACCCAGTACTTC,CASSWTNQETQYF
-,TRBJ1-4,TRBV25-1,-,TGTGCCAGCAGTGATTCGGGGGGGATGCCTAATGAAAAACTGTTTTTT,CASSDSGGMPNEKLFF
-,TRBJ2-1,TRBV7-9,-,TGTGCCAGCAGCTTAAACGGATACAATGAGCAGTTCTTC,CASSLNGYNEQFF
-,TRBJ2-1,TRBV25-1,TRBD2,TGTGCCAGCAGTGATACTAGCGGGAGATTGTACAATGAGCAGTTCTTC,CASSDTSGRLYNEQFF
-,TRBJ1-6,TRBV30,-,TGTGCCTGGAGGGGGCCCTCCTATAATTCACCCCTCCACTTT,CAWRGPSYNSPLHF
-,TRBJ2-7,TRBV11-3,TRBD1,TGTGCCAGCAGCTTAGAGACAGGGGTGGGATACGAGCAGTACTTC,CASSLETGVGYEQYF
-,TRBJ1-2,TRBV7-9,TRBD1,TGTGCCAGCAGCTCCCTCCAGGCAGGGGGGTACTATGGCTACACCTTC,CASSSLQAGGYYGYTF
-,TRBJ2-1,TRBV5-4,-,TGTGCCAGCAGCCCTGCCGGGAGTATGGGCAATGAGCAGTTCTTC,CASSPAGSMGNEQFF
-,TRBJ2-2,TRBV9,-,TGTGCCAGCAGCGTAGCCCTTCGGATAATCGCGAACACCGGGGAGCTGTTTTTT,CASSVALRIIANTGELFF
-,TRBJ2-7,TRBV11-2,-,TGTGCCAGCAGCTTAGAGGACACTTACGAGCAGTACTTC,CASSLEDTYEQYF
-,TRBJ2-1,TRBV4-3,-,TGCGCCAGCAGCCAAGTTTTGGGGGCGGTCAATGAGCAGTTCTTC,CASSQVLGAVNEQFF
-,TRBJ2-3,TRBV5-1,-,TGCGCCAGCAGCCTGGAGGCGGCCAGCACAGATACGCAGTATTTT,CASSLEAASTDTQYF
-,TRBJ2-3,TRBV5-1,TRBD1,TGCGCCAGCAGCTGGGCCGGGACAGGGGGCACGGATACGCAGTATTTT,CASSWAGTGGTDTQYF
-,TRBJ1-5,TRBV21-1,-,TGTGCCAGCATTGATCAGCCCCAGCATTTT,CASIDQPQHF
once,TRBJ1-2,TRBV28,-,TGTGCCAGCAGCAAAGGAGGGAGCTATGGCTACACCTTC,CASSKGGSYGYTF
-,TRBJ1-2,TRBV9,TRBD1,TGTGCCAGCAGCGCCCGGGGGACAGGGTTGATGGGAGAAGGCTACACCTTC,CASSARGTGLMGEGYTF
-,TRBJ2-2,TRBV7-8,-,TGTGCCAGCAGCTCCTCAGTTTCCGGGGAGCTGTTTTTT,CASSSSVSGELFF
-,TRBJ2-2,TRBV28,-,TGTGCCAGCAGTTCCTTCCGGGGCATCAACACCGGGGAGCTGTTTTTT,CASSSFRGINTGELFF
-,TRBJ2-6,TRBV11-2,-,TGTGCCAGCAGCTCTACCCTACCTAGCGTCCTGACTTTC,CASSSTLPSVLTF
-,TRBJ1-5,TRBV19,-,TGTGCCAGTAGTAACCGGCCCGATCAGCCCCAGCATTTT,CASSNRPDQPQHF
-,TRBJ2-7,TRBV10-2,TRBD2,TGCGCCAGCAGGAAACAAGGGACTAGCGGGAGAATCTACGAGCAGTACTTC,CASRKQGTSGRIYEQYF